The 19 T cell receptor beta chains given below trace back to one sample, sequenced in a study of cytomegalovirus exposure and HLA in healthy donors. PCR primers comprised 60 Vbeta and 13 Jbeta primers. Using immunoSEQ multiplex PCR, the repertoire was profiled, and TCRdb retains in-frame clones only, with some absent. Of under 200,000 clones listed, around 62% are singletons. Input material: PBMCs. Receptor source: a man aged 40-55 years in good health and CMV-seronegative.

V gene TRBV6-5 combines with J gene TRBJ1-2; TRBD1 is a possible D gene (6 bases). The CDR3 contains 14 residues. V was shortened by 2 bases and J by 8 bases, with 15 bases between the two germline ends. CDR1 and CDR2 from the germline V gene are MNHEY and SVGAGI. CDR3 DNA: TGTGCCAGCAGTTACATCCGGGGGGCTTACGGCTACACCTTC. It specifies CASSYIRGAYGYTF.

This chain connects TRBV13 to TRBJ1-5; 11 bases match TRBD1. J gave up 6 bases and V 5 bases, and 6 bases lay outside the gene matches. The CDR3 sequence is 15 residues long. From germline, CDR1 is PRHDT and CDR2 FYEKMQ (reference sequence). The CDR3 here is CASSPGQGAGQPQHF. CDR3 DNA sequence: TGTGCCAGCAGCCCCGGACAGGGGGCAGGTCAGCCCCAGCATTTT.

In the case of this clone: Other DNA sequences in this sample translate to the same CDR3. CDR3 amino acids: CASSPSYEQYF. CDR3 in DNA: TGTGCCAGCTCTCCCTCCTACGAGCAGTACTTC. The chain combines TRBV6-6 with TRBJ2-7; no clear D. The germline V gene encodes CDR1 MNHNY and CDR2 SVGAGI (reference sequence). Trimming cost V 8 bases and J 0 bases, with 5 bases left between them. The CDR3 is made up of 11 amino acids.

V usage is TRBV28 and J usage is TRBJ1-2, with TRBD1 identical over 8 bases. Germline CDR1 reads MDHEN; CDR2 reads SYDVKM. This CDR3 is built from 16 residues. V was pared by 6 bases and J by 10 bases, with 19 bases of the junction left unmatched. CDR3 in amino acids: CASSQNPAGTGLFYTF. CDR3 coding DNA: TGTGCCAGCAGCCAAAATCCAGCCGGGACAGGACTTTTCTACACCTTC.

This clone was seen only a few times. The rearrangement links TRBV27 to TRBJ1-1, with D tentatively TRBD1 (6 bases). Germline CDR1 reads MNHEY; CDR2 reads SMNVEV (reference sequence). V lost 1 base to trimming and J lost 7 bases, with 10 bases between them. The CDR3 is 13 amino acids. In DNA, the CDR3 is TGTGCCAGCAGTTTATACAGGGTGAGTGAAGCTTTCTTT. This sequence encodes CASSLYRVSEAFF.

This clone has only a few counts. V usage is TRBV7-9 and J usage is TRBJ1-2; D is uncertain. V was shortened by 5 bases and J by 5 bases, with 18 bases between the two germline ends. From germline, CDR1 is SEHNR and CDR2 FQNEAQ (reference sequence). The CDR3 has 15 residues. The CDR3 loop reads CASSPSRTPGYGYTF. The CDR3 DNA follows: TGTGCCAGCAGCCCTAGCCGGACGCCCGGATATGGCTACACCTTC.

V and J are TRBV4-1 and TRBJ1-1; 12 bases line up with TRBD1. The length of the CDR3 is 17 residues. After removal of 3 bases from V and 6 bases from J, the junction contained 11 bases not matched to a gene. CDR1 and CDR2 from the germline V gene are MGHRA and YSYEKL. The CDR3 spells CASSQAGTGGARAEAFF. The CDR3 DNA sequence: TGCGCCAGCAGCCAGGCCGGGACAGGGGGCGCAAGGGCTGAAGCTTTCTTT.

J is TRBJ2-5 and V is TRBV29-1; possible D gene TRBD1, 5 bases. The V gene lost 4 bases and the J gene lost 3 bases, with 9 bases spanning the gap. The CDR3 consists of 12 residues. Germline CDR1 reads SQVTM; CDR2 reads ANQGSEA. The chain's CDR3 is CSVGQKKETQYF. CDR3 DNA sequence: TGCAGCGTTGGACAGAAAAAAGAGACCCAGTACTTC.

The count of this clone is one. The chain has TRBV2 and TRBJ2-7, with a weak D call TRBD2 (5 bases). The CDR3 loop spans 14 amino acids. V lost 1 base and J 2 bases, leaving 9 bases between the germline ends. Germline assignment: CDR1 SNHLY and CDR2 FYNNEI. DNA for the CDR3: TGTGCCAGCAGTGAAGAGATCGGGGCCTACGAGCAGTACTTC. Encoded protein: CASSEEIGAYEQYF.

This chain links TRBV18 with TRBJ1-2, with D possibly being TRBD1 (5 bases). In germline, CDR1 is KGHSH, CDR2 LQKENI. The germline V and J ends were trimmed by 6 bases and 8 bases, with 22 bases remaining between them. The CDR3 has 15 amino acids. This CDR3 reads CASSQADSRSRGYTF. For the CDR3, the DNA is TGTGCCAGCTCGCAGGCAGACAGCAGAAGCCGGGGCTACACCTTC.

This sequence joins TRBV6-4 and TRBJ1-5; unclear D gene. This CDR3 spans 13 amino acids. V was pared by 2 bases and J by 9 bases, with 11 bases between. CDR1 MRHNA and CDR2 SNTAGT come from the germline V gene. The chain's CDR3 is CASSDTGAGPQHF. For the CDR3, the DNA is TGTGCCAGCAGTGACACGGGCGCGGGGCCCCAGCATTTT.

The DNA of the CDR3 is TGTGCCAGCATCAACCGGGACAGGACCTTAACAACTAATGAAAAACTGTTTTTT. It specifies CASINRDRTLTTNEKLFF. The rearrangement links TRBV21-1 to TRBJ1-4; no check of the table's D call, TRBD1, against the DNA was made. TRBV21-1 counts as a pseudogene. This CDR3 has 18 residues.

CDR3 nucleotide sequence: TGTGCCATCGCGACTAGTACCTACGAGCAGTACTTC. This sequence encodes CAIATSTYEQYF. The V and J genes are TRBV10-3 and TRBJ2-5; weak D call: TRBD2 (6 bases). The end of the DNA is better explained by TRBJ2-7, so the J call may be wrong. The germline V gene encodes CDR1 ENHRY and CDR2 SYGVKD. The CDR3 loop spans 12 amino acids.

V and J are TRBV5-1 and TRBJ2-1; a possible D gene is TRBD2 (6 bases). V lost 9 bases to trimming and J lost 8 bases, with 21 bases between them. The CDR3 extends over 14 amino acids. Germline CDR1 reads SGHRS; CDR2 reads YFSETQ. The DNA of the CDR3 is TGCGCCACCCCTCCCCAGGGCGGGACGGATGAGCAGTTCTTC. Translating it yields CATPPQGGTDEQFF.

In its sample, this clone was seen a few times. The chain couples TRBV11-2 to TRBJ2-1; 10 bases map to TRBD2. The CDR3 runs 16 residues. Trimming at V came to 5 bases and at J to 7 bases, leaving 11 bases not matched to a gene. From germline, CDR1 is SGHAT and CDR2 FQNNGV. CDR3 protein: CASSPTRLAGLNEQFF. CDR3 DNA sequence: TGTGCCAGCAGCCCAACCCGACTAGCGGGTTTAAATGAGCAGTTCTTC.

V and J are TRBV2 and TRBJ1-3, with D hard to call. Trimming removed 4 bases from V and 0 bases from J, with 10 bases in between. This CDR3 has 15 amino acids. Germline CDR1 and CDR2: SNHLY and FYNNEI. CDR3: CASSVNRASGNTIYF. The CDR3 DNA sequence: TGTGCCAGCAGTGTCAACAGAGCCTCTGGAAACACCATATATTTT.

This clone was counted between two and nine times. The chain carries TRBV6-5 and TRBJ2-5, with TRBD2 matching 7 bases. Trimming took 6 bases from V and 5 from J; bases not matched to a gene: 9. The CDR3 has 14 residues. Germline V gene sequence: CDR1 MNHEY, CDR2 SVGAGI. CDR3 sequence: CASRRGTISETQYF. The CDR3 DNA reads as TGTGCCAGCAGACGCGGGACTATTTCGGAGACCCAGTACTTC.

This CDR3 reads CSGQGGEKLFF. The CDR3 DNA reads TGCAGCGGACAGGGGGGTGAAAAACTGTTTTTT. V is TRBV29-1 and J is TRBJ1-4, with 9 bases matching TRBD1. Germline V CDR1 and CDR2: SQVTM, ANQGSEA. The CDR3 totals 11 residues. Trimming at V came to 7 bases and at J to 7 bases, leaving 1 base not matched to a gene.

This chain uses TRBV19 with TRBJ1-5, with TRBD1 matching over 7 bases. This CDR3 spans 16 amino acids. The germline V gene encodes CDR1 LNHDA and CDR2 SQIVND (reference sequence). Germline trimming cut 6 bases from V and 12 bases from J; bases unmatched to any gene: 20. CDR3 DNA sequence: TGTGCCAGTAGCCCACGTCCTCCACCCCCGGGGGACAGCCAGCATTTT. Its protein product is CASSPRPPPPGDSQHF.